The rows below give T cell receptor beta chains drawn from one sample of a study of shared clonotypes between healthy human individuals. Profiled with immunoSEQ multiplex PCR; TCRdb holds only in-frame clones, not every one. The repertoire holds 1.5 million to 1.9 million clones, with 95% to 99% as singletons. Sequenced input: naive CD4+ T cells sorted from blood. Every receptor here comes from a man aged 25 to 40 in good health. Each CDR3 is given without its conserved first and last residue. A D gene is named only where the DNA matches it firmly.

CDR3aa: ASSSGTGLAFGEQY
d_gene: TRBD1
v_gene: TRBV7-9

CDR3aa: ASVGGGLGTNTEAF
d_gene: NA
v_gene: TRBV5-1

CDR3aa: ASSLAGGNTGELF
d_gene: TRBD2
v_gene: TRBV5-4

CDR3aa: ASSVVGFGNTEAF
d_gene: NA
v_gene: TRBV9

CDR3aa: ASSPGSWGIYEQY
d_gene: NA
v_gene: TRBV7-2

CDR3aa: ASSSQGGGLSHSSYNEQF
d_gene: NA
v_gene: TRBV7-3

CDR3aa: ASSLGVENTQY
d_gene: NA
v_gene: TRBV10-1

CDR3aa: ASSQDEGIPYYGYT
d_gene: NA
v_gene: TRBV14

CDR3aa: ASSIVPTGIQETQY
d_gene: TRBD1
v_gene: TRBV19

CDR3aa: ASSLGGALSSYEQY
d_gene: NA
v_gene: TRBV5-4

CDR3aa: ASSLDGVIAVMETQY
d_gene: NA
v_gene: TRBV7-9

CDR3aa: ASSSRVAGDDEQF
d_gene: TRBD2
v_gene: TRBV5-4

CDR3aa: ASTLDRGGGTEAF
d_gene: TRBD1
v_gene: TRBV2

CDR3aa: ASSLRGVAGDTQY
d_gene: NA
v_gene: TRBV7-3